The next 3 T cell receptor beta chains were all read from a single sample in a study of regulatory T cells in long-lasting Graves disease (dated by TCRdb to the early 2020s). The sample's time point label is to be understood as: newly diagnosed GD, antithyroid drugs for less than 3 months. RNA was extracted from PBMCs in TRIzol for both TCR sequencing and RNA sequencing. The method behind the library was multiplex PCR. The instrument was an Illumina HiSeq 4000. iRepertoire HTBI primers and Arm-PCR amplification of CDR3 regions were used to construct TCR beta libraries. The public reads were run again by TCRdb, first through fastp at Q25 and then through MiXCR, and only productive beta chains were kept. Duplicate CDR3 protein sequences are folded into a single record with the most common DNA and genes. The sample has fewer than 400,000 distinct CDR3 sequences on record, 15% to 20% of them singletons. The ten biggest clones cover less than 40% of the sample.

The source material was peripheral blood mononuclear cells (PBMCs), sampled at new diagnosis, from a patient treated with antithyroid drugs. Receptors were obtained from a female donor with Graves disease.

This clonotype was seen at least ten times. CDR3 protein: CSASSGTPVRPQHF. CDR3 in DNA: TGCAGTGCTAGTTCTGGGACACCGGTTAGGCCCCAGCATTTT. This chain uses TRBV20-1 with TRBJ1-5, with D tentatively TRBD1 (6 bases). The CDR3 runs 14 residues. The V gene's germline CDR1 is DFQATT and CDR2 SNEGSKA (reference sequence). The V end lost 3 bases, the J end lost 9 bases, and 18 bases lay between the germline ends.

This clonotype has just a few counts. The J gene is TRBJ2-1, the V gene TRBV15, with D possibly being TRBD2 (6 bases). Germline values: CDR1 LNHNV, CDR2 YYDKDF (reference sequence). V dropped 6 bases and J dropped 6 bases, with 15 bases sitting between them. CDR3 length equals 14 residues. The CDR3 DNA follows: TGTGCCACCAGTATGGCTAGCGTAGGCAATGAGCAGTTCTTC. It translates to CATSMASVGNEQFF.

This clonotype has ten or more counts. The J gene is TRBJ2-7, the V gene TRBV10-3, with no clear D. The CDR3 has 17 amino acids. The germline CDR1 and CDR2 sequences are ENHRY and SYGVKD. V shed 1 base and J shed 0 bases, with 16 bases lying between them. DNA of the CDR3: TGTGCCATCAGTGAGTTCCCCCGTGACGCGAGCTCCTACGAGCAGTACTTC. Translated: CAISEFPRDASSYEQYF.